This T cell receptor beta chain was recorded in a study of cytomegalovirus exposure and HLA in healthy donors. Turning to the study itself: The early release's HLA-typed donors yielded tens of millions of unique TCRs. Whole-study findings and limits: A missense variant in DCLRE1C was later tied to TCR beta V- and J-gene trimming. Associated with cytomegalovirus, according to the listing, were around 160 TCR beta chains. A classifier reportedly called cytomegalovirus status with high sensitivity and specificity.

A word on this clone: Its antigen is undetermined.

The junction had 12 bases not matched to a gene; V was cut back by 7 bases and J by 8 bases. Germline CDR1 is MDHEN and CDR2 is SYDVKM. The CDR3 spans 15 residues. The PCR contained 60 Vbeta and 13 Jbeta primers. The assay was immunoSEQ multiplex PCR, and TCRdb's table has in-frame clones only and misses some. Of roughly 180,000 clones in the sample, around 79% are singletons; the top ten hold 1.5%. The V gene is TRBV28, the J gene TRBJ1-2; TRBD1 matches at 11 bases. This clonotype was obtained from a girl between 5 and 17 years old in good health and CMV-seropositive. Source material: PBMCs. Here the CDR3 DNA reads TGTGCCAGCACCGAGCTAAGGACAGGGGGCGGCGGCTACACCTTC. Translated: CASTELRTGGGGYTF.